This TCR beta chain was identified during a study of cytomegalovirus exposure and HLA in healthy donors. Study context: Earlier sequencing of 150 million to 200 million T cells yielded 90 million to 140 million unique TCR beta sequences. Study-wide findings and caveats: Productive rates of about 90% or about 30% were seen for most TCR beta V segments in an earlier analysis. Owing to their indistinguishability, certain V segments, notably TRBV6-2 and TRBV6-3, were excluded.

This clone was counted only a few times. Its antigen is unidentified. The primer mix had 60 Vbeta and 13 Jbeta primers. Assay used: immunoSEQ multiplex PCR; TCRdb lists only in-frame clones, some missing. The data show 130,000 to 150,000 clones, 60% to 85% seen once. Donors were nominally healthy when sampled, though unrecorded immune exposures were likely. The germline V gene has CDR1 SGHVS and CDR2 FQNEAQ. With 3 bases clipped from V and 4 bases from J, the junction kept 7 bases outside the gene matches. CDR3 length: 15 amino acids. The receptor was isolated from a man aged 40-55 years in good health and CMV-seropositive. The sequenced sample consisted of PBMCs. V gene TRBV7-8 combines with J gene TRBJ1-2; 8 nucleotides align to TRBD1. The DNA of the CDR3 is TGTGCCAGCAGCTTCCAGGGGGCTGGGAGCTATGGCTACACCTTC. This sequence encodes CASSFQGAGSYGYTF.